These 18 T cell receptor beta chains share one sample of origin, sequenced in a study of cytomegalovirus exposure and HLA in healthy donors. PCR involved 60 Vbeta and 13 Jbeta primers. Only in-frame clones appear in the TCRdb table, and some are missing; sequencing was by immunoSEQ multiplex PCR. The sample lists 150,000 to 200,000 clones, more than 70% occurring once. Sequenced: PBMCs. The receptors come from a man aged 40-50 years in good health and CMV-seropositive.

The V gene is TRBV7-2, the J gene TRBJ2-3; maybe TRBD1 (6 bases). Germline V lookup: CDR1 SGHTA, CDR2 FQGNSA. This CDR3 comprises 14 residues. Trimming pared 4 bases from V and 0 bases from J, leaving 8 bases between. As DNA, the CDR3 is TGTGCCAGCAGCTCTCAGGGGAGCACAGATACGCAGTATTTT. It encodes CASSSQGSTDTQYF.

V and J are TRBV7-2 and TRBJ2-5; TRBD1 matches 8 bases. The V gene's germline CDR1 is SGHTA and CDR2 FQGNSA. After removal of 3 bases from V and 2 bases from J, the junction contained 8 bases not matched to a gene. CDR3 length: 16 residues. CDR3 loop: CASSLGQVPPQETQYF. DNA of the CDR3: TGTGCCAGCAGCTTGGGACAGGTTCCCCCTCAAGAGACCCAGTACTTC.

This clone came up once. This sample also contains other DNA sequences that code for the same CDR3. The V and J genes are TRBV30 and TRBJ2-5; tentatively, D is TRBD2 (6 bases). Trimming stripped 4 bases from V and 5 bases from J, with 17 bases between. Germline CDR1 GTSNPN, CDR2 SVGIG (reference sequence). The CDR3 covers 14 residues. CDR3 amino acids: CAWTRAGTQETQYF. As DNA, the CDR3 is TGTGCCTGGACGAGAGCGGGTACCCAGGAGACCCAGTACTTC.

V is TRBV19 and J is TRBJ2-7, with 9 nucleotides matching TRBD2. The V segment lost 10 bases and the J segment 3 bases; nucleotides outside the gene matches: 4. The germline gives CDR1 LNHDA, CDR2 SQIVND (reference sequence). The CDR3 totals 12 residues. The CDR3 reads CATSTSGYEQYF. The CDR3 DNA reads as TGTGCCACCTCGACTAGCGGCTACGAGCAGTACTTC.

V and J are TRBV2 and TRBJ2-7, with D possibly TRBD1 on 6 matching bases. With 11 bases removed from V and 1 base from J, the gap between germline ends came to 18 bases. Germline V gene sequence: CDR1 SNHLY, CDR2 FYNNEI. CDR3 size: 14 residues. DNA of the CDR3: TGTGCCGGCAACAACAGGGAGCTGTCCTACGAGCAGTACTTC. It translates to CAGNNRELSYEQYF.

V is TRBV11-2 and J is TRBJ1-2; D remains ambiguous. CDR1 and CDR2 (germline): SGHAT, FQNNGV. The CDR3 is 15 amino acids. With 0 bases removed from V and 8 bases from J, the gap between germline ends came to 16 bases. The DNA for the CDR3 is TGTGCCAGCAGCTTAGATGGGAGGAGTAGAGAAGGCTACACCTTC. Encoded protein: CASSLDGRSREGYTF.

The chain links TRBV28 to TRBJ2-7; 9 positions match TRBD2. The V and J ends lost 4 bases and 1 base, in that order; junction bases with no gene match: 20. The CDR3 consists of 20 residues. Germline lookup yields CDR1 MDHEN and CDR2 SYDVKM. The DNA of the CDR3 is TGTGCCAGCAGTTCCTTCCCGCAGGGGGTATGGACTAGCGTTTCCTACGAGCAGTACTTC. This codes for CASSSFPQGVWTSVSYEQYF.

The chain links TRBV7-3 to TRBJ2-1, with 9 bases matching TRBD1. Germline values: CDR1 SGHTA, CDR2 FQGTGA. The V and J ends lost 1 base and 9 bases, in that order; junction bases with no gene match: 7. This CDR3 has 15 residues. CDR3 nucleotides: TGTGCCAGCAGCTTAATTGACAGGGGGGACAGTGAGCAGTTCTTC. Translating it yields CASSLIDRGDSEQFF. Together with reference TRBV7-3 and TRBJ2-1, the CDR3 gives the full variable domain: GAGVSQTPSNKVTEKGKYVELRCDPISGHTALYWYRQSLGQGPEFLIYFQGTGAADDSGLPNDRFFAVRPEGSVSTLKIQRTERGDSAVYLCASSLIDRGDSEQFFGPGTRLTVL.

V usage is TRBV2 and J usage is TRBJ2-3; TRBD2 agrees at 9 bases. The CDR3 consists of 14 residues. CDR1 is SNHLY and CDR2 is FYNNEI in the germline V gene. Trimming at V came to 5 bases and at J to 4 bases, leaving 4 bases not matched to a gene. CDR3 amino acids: CASSISGSPDTQYF. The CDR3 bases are TGTGCCAGCAGTATTAGCGGGAGTCCAGATACGCAGTATTTT.

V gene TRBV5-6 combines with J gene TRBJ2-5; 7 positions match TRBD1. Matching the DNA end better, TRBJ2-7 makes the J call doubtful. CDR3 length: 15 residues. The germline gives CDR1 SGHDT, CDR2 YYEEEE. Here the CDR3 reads CASSFSGTASYEQYF. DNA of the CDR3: TGTGCCAGCAGCTTTTCCGGGACAGCGTCCTACGAGCAGTACTTC.

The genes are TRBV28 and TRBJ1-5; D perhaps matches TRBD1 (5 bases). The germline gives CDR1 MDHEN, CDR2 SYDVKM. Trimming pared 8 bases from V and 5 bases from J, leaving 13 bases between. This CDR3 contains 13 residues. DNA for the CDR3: TGTGCCAGCCGTCAGGGATTATATCAGCCCCAGCATTTT. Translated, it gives CASRQGLYQPQHF.

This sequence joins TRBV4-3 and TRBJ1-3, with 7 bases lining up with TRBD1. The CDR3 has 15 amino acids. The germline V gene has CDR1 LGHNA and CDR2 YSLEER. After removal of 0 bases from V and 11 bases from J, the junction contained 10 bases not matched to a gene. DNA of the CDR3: TGCGCCAGCAGCCAAGATACAGGGGAGAAACGACCCATATATTTT. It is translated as CASSQDTGEKRPIYF.

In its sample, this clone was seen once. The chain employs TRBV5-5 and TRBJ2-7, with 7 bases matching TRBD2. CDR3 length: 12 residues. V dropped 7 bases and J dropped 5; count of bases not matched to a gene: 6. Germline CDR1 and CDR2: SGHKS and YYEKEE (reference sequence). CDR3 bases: TGTGCCAGCGGGGGGGGTTTCGACGAGCAGTACTTC. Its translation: CASGGGFDEQYF.

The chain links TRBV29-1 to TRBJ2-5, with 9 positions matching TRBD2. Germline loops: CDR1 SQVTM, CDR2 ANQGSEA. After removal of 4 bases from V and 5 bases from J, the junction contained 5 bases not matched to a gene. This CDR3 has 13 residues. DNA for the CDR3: TGCAGCGTTGTAGCGGGAGCTGGTGAGACCCAGTACTTC. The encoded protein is CSVVAGAGETQYF.

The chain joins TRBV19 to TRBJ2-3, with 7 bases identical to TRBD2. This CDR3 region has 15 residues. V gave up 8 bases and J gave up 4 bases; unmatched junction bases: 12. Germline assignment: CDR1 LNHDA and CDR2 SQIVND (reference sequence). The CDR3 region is CASGGGTTRSDTQYF. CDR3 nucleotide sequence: TGTGCCAGTGGAGGCGGGACTACTAGGTCAGATACGCAGTATTTT. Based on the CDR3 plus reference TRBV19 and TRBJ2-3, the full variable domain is DGGITQSPKYLFRKEGQNVTLSCEQNLNHDAMYWYRQDPGQGLRLIYYSQIVNDFQKGDIAEGYSVSREKKESFPLTVTSAQKNPTAFYLCASGGGTTRSDTQYFGPGTRLTVL.

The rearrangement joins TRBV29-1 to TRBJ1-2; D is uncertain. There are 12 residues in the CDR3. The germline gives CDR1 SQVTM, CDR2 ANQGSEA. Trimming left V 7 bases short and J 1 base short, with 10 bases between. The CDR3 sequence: CSGYLLNYGYTF. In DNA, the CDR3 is TGCAGCGGTTATTTACTTAACTATGGCTACACCTTC.

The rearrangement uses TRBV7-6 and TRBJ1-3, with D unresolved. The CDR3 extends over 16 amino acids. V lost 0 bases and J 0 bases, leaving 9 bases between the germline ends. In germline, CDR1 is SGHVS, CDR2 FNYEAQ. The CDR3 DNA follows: TGTGCCAGCAGCTTAGCAGCTGCCTACTCTGGAAACACCATATATTTT. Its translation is CASSLAAAYSGNTIYF.

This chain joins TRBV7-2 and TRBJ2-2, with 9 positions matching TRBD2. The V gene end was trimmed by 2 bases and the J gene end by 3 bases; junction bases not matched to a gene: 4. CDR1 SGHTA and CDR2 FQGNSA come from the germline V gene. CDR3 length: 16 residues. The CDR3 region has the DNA TGTGCCAGCAGCTTATCGAGCGGGAGGTACACCGGGGAGCTGTTTTTT. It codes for CASSLSSGRYTGELFF.